Sequencing of this TCR beta chain was carried out in a study of blood T cell repertoires in COVID-19. Study-level information: The cDNA or gDNA used as material had been derived from T cells, B-cell-depleted T cells, or PBMCs.

In the study's own analysis: Quantification of nucleated cells was approximated via reference gene primer amplification. TCRdb keeps only in-frame clones here, not all; method: immunoSEQ multiplex PCR. The V and J calls and clone size were taken over from that table, and D and trimming were inferred from the DNA. The table shows 280,000 or so clones, with approximately 81% occurring only once. Sequenced: PBMCs or T cells enriched from blood (not recorded which). The source is a woman in her forties or fifties who had recovered from COVID-19.

CDR3 sequence: CASSYQGGRYGYTF. The CDR3 DNA reads TGTGCCAGCAGTTATCAGGGAGGCAGATATGGCTACACCTTC. This chain uses TRBV6-5 with TRBJ1-2, with a tentative D call TRBD1 (5 bases). Trimming took off 3 bases at V and 5 bases at J, with 13 bases between the two ends. The length of the CDR3 is 14 residues. CDR1 MNHEY and CDR2 SVGAGI come from the germline V gene.